This TCR beta chain was captured in a study of blood T cell repertoires in COVID-19. This CDR3 is 15 amino acids long. The germline V gene encodes CDR1 MGHRA and CDR2 YSYEKL. V shed 4 bases and J 6 bases; nucleotides not matched to a gene: 11. Methods used by the authors: It was from reference gene primer amplification that nucleated cell counts were estimated. Here immunoSEQ multiplex PCR was the method, and the copy in TCRdb shows in-frame clones only, minus some. That table is the source of V, J and clone size, and D and trimming were worked out from the DNA. The data hold fewer than 400,000 clones, with roughly 91% observed a single time.

What was sequenced was peripheral blood. The clonotype was recovered from a woman aged 30 to 39 with COVID-19, enrolled during active disease. This chain uses TRBV4-1 with TRBJ1-2; 7 nucleotides line up with TRBD1. The CDR3 nucleotides read TGCGCCAGCAGCCTTAGTACAGGGGTGGTTGATGGCTACACCTTC. Amino acid sequence: CASSLSTGVVDGYTF.